A single sample is the source of the 17 T cell receptor beta chains below, sequenced in a study of blood T cell repertoires in COVID-19. Libraries were prepared by immunoSEQ multiplex PCR; TCRdb keeps only in-frame clonotypes and omits some of them. This table has fewer than 400,000 clones, less than 85% appearing once. The sample taken for sequencing was PBMCs or T cells enriched from blood (not recorded which). The receptors were gathered from a woman aged 25 to 39 who had been exposed to COVID-19.

This chain uses TRBV28 with TRBJ1-5; the D gene is possibly TRBD1 (5 bases). CDR1 is MDHEN, CDR2 SYDVKM, per germline. V gave up 3 bases and J gave up 2 bases, with 20 bases separating them. The CDR3 is made up of 18 amino acids. This CDR3 reads CASSFLSMGGVGNQPQHF. CDR3 DNA sequence: TGTGCCAGCAGTTTTCTTAGTATGGGAGGGGTGGGCAATCAGCCCCAGCATTTT.

This clone was recorded once. This chain uses TRBV6-2 or TRBV6-3 with TRBJ2-7; D remains ambiguous. Per the germline V gene, CDR1 is MNHEY and CDR2 is SVGEGT. V dropped 0 bases and J dropped 1 base, with 7 bases sitting between them. CDR3 length: 14 residues. CDR3 in amino acids: CASSYSAVSYEQYF. In DNA, the CDR3 is TGTGCCAGCAGTTACTCGGCGGTATCCTACGAGCAGTACTTC.

The chain uses TRBV25-1 and TRBJ2-3; perhaps TRBD2 as D (6 bases). The CDR3 sequence is 16 residues long. Trimming left V 5 bases short and J 2 bases short, with 17 bases between. Germline V gene data show CDR1 as MGHDK and CDR2 as SYGVNS. CDR3 DNA: TGTGCCAGCAGTCCACCAGGGAGGTTTTTCACAGATACGCAGTATTTT. It specifies CASSPPGRFFTDTQYF.

The chain joins TRBV29-1 to TRBJ1-6, with TRBD1 matching 8 bases. The germline V gene has CDR1 SQVTM and CDR2 ANQGSEA. The CDR3 loop spans 13 amino acids. V dropped 6 bases and J dropped 9; count of bases not matched to a gene: 7. The chain's CDR3 is CSVPGTGGSPLHF. DNA for the CDR3: TGCAGCGTGCCCGGGACAGGAGGTTCACCCCTCCACTTT.

The chain employs TRBV30 and TRBJ1-2; TRBD1 agrees at 7 bases. Germline V gene lookup returns CDR1 GTSNPN and CDR2 SVGIG (reference sequence). The CDR3 loop spans 16 amino acids. V lost 3 bases to trimming and J lost 1 base; unmatched junction nucleotides: 11. The CDR3 spells CAWRGPEQGINYGYTF. The CDR3 region has the DNA TGTGCCTGGAGGGGGCCCGAACAGGGGATTAACTATGGCTACACCTTC.

V gene TRBV27 combines with J gene TRBJ2-2, with 10 bases that match TRBD1. There are 15 residues in the CDR3. CDR1 is MNHEY, CDR2 SMNVEV, per germline (reference sequence). Trimming removed 5 bases from V and 5 bases from J; junction bases left unmatched: 5. As DNA, the CDR3 is TGTGCCAGCAGTGCCCGGGGACAGGGGACCGGGGAGCTGTTTTTT. Translating gives CASSARGQGTGELFF.

The chain is built from TRBV19 and TRBJ2-7; the match to TRBD2 covers 12 bases. J gave up 6 bases and V 0 bases, and 6 bases lay outside the gene matches. CDR1 and CDR2 from the germline V gene are LNHDA and SQIVND (reference sequence). This CDR3 region has 16 residues. As DNA, the CDR3 is TGTGCCAGTAGTATAGATAGACTAGCGGGAGTTGCCGAGCAGTACTTC. Protein: CASSIDRLAGVAEQYF. Full variable domain (rest looked up from reference TRBV19 and TRBJ2-7): DGGITQSPKYLFRKEGQNVTLSCEQNLNHDAMYWYRQDPGQGLRLIYYSQIVNDFQKGDIAEGYSVSREKKESFPLTVTSAQKNPTAFYLCASSIDRLAGVAEQYFGPGTRLTVT.

Only one count was recorded for this clone. V gene TRBV5-1 combines with J gene TRBJ2-3; the D gene is possibly TRBD2 (7 bases). Trimming stripped 10 bases from V and 0 bases from J, with 12 bases between. This CDR3 has 13 residues. Germline V gene sequence: CDR1 SGHRS, CDR2 YFSETQ. The CDR3 DNA is TGCGCCTCGCGGGGGCTAAGCACAGATACGCAGTATTTT. Amino acid sequence: CASRGLSTDTQYF.

V gene TRBV20-1 combines with J gene TRBJ1-2; weak D call: TRBD1 (5 bases). The CDR3 contains 11 residues. The V end lost 7 bases, the J end lost 2 bases, and 8 bases lay between the germline ends. Germline V lookup: CDR1 DFQATT, CDR2 SNEGSKA (reference sequence). The CDR3 region is CSVDRNYGYTF. CDR3 nucleotides: TGCAGTGTTGACAGAAACTATGGCTACACCTTC.

The genes are TRBV3-1 (or the pseudogene TRBV3-2) and TRBJ2-7; no reliable D call. In germline, CDR1 is LGHDT, CDR2 YNNKEL (reference sequence). The V end was cut by 1 base, the J end by 3 bases, with 4 bases between. The CDR3 extends over 12 amino acids. CDR3 DNA: TGTGCCAGCAGCCAAGTCTTCTACGAGCAGTACTTC. Its protein product is CASSQVFYEQYF.

The chain carries TRBV11-2 and TRBJ1-2; 8 nucleotides align to TRBD1. Trimming removed 5 bases from V and 3 bases from J; junction bases left unmatched: 8. CDR1 is SGHAT and CDR2 is FQNNGV in the germline V gene. CDR3 length: 15 amino acids. CDR3 DNA sequence: TGTGCCAGCAGCCACTTGGACAGGGCCTACTATGGCTACACCTTC. It translates to CASSHLDRAYYGYTF.

The rearrangement joins TRBV29-1 to TRBJ2-2, with 8 bases that match TRBD2. The CDR3 has 14 amino acids. Germline CDR1 reads SQVTM; CDR2 reads ANQGSEA. The V gene end was trimmed by 5 bases and the J gene end by 4 bases; junction bases not matched to a gene: 6. CDR3 sequence (DNA): TGCAGCGTTCATAAGCGGGGGTCCACCGGGGAGCTGTTTTTT. It yields the protein CSVHKRGSTGELFF.

As DNA, the CDR3 is TGTGCCAGCAGCTTATGGCTAGCGGGGGGGCTAGATACGCAGTATTTT. Translating it yields CASSLWLAGGLDTQYF. The gene calls are TRBV7-3 and TRBJ2-3, with 12 bases that match TRBD2. J was trimmed by 5 bases and V by 2 bases; bases with no gene match: 5. Per the germline V gene, CDR1 is SGHTA and CDR2 is FQGTGA. This CDR3 region has 16 residues.

V gene TRBV30 combines with J gene TRBJ2-7; TRBD1 agrees at 10 bases. The germline V gene encodes CDR1 GTSNPN and CDR2 SVGIG (reference sequence). J gave up 7 bases and V 3 bases, and 6 bases lay outside the gene matches. CDR3 length: 13 amino acids. This chain's CDR3 is CAWSGQGVGEQYF. For the CDR3, the DNA is TGTGCCTGGAGCGGACAGGGGGTGGGGGAGCAGTACTTC.

This clone was found a few times. The chain combines TRBV7-8 with TRBJ2-2, with a tentative D call TRBD1 (6 bases). In germline, CDR1 is SGHVS, CDR2 FQNEAQ. The V gene lost 2 bases and the J gene lost 7 bases, with 14 bases spanning the gap. The length of the CDR3 is 15 residues. The CDR3 sequence is CASSLLGAQGGELFF. The CDR3 DNA reads TGTGCCAGCAGCTTATTGGGGGCGCAAGGCGGGGAGCTGTTTTTT.

The rearrangement links TRBV30 to TRBJ1-1, with D possibly being TRBD1 (5 bases). Germline CDR1 reads GTSNPN; CDR2 reads SVGIG (reference sequence). V was cut by 4 bases and J by 4 bases, with 25 bases left in between. The CDR3 has 17 residues. The DNA of the CDR3 is TGTGCCTGGATAACCAGGCAGGGATTTTATTTGGGCACTGAAGCTTTCTTT. This translates into CAWITRQGFYLGTEAFF. Complete variable domain (other parts from reference TRBV30 and TRBJ1-1): SQTIHQWPATLVQPVGSPLSLECTVEGTSNPNLYWYRQAAGRGLQLLFYSVGIGQISSEVPQNLSASRPQDRQFILSSKKLLLSDSGFYLCAWITRQGFYLGTEAFFGQGTRLTVV.

The rearrangement joins TRBV28 to TRBJ1-5; the match to TRBD1 covers 9 bases. Germline CDR1 MDHEN, CDR2 SYDVKM. With V trimmed by 4 bases and J by 6 bases, 7 bases remained unmatched. The CDR3 sequence is 15 residues long. CDR3 residues: CASSSGTGIGQPQHF. The DNA of the CDR3 is TGTGCCAGCAGTTCCGGGACAGGGATAGGTCAGCCCCAGCATTTT. Drawing the rest from reference TRBV28 and TRBJ1-5, the complete variable domain is DVKVTQSSRYLVKRTGEKVFLECVQDMDHENMFWYRQDPGLGLRLIYFSYDVKMKEKGDIPEGYSVSREKKERFSLILESASTNQTSMYLCASSSGTGIGQPQHFGDGTRLSIL.